This T cell receptor beta chain was sequenced during a study of human T cells and chemical hapten exposure. The CDR3 sequence is 11 residues long. CDR1 DFQATT and CDR2 SNEGSKA come from the germline V gene (reference sequence). Trimming shortened V by 1 base and J by 4 bases, and 2 bases separated the two germline ends. The sample's time point: pre-sensitization, week 0. As to treatment: therapeutic diphenylcyclopropenone sensitization with weekly scalp DPC. TCRdb reprocessed the RACE reads with MiXCR, giving one entry per CDR3 protein. This table holds a few hundred thousand distinct CDR3 sequences, 7% to 10% found once.

Source: whole blood, taken in connection with sensitization to the hapten diphenylcyclopropenone (DPC). V usage is TRBV20-1 and J usage is TRBJ2-1; D unresolved. The TCR comes from a woman aged 40 to 55 with alopecia areata. Some clones in this sample may be carry-over from other donors' samples. The CDR3 loop reads CSARGYNEQFF. DNA for the CDR3: TGCAGTGCTAGAGGGTACAATGAGCAGTTCTTC.